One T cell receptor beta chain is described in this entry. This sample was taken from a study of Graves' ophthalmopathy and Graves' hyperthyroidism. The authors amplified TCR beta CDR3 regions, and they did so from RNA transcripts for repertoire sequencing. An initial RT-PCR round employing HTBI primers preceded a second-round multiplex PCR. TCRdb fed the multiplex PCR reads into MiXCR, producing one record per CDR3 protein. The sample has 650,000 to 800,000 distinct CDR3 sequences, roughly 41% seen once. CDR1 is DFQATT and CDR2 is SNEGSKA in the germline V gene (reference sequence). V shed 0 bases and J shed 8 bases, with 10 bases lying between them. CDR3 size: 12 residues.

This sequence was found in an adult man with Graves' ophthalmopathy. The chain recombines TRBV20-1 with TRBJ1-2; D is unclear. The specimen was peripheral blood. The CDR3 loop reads CSARDGREGYTF. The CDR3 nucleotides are TGCAGTGCTAGAGATGGCCGGGAAGGCTACACCTTC.